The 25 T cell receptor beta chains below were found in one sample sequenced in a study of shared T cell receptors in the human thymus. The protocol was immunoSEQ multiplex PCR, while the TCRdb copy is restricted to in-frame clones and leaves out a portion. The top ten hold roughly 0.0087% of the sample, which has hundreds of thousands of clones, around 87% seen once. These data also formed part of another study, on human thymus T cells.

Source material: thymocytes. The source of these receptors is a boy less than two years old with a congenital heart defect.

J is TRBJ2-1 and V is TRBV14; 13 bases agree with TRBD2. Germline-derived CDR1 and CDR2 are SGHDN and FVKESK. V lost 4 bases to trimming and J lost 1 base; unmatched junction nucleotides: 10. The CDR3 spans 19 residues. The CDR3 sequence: CASSLRLAGGLASYNEQFF. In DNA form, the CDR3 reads TGTGCCAGCAGCCTTAGACTAGCGGGAGGTCTGGCGTCCTACAATGAGCAGTTCTTC.

This CDR3 reads CASSIGQGLFAEAFF. The CDR3 DNA follows: TGTGCCAGTAGTATCGGACAGGGTCTATTTGCTGAAGCTTTCTTT. The chain is built from TRBV19 and TRBJ1-1, with TRBD1 matching over 8 bases. Per the germline V gene, CDR1 is LNHDA and CDR2 is SQIVND (reference sequence). The CDR3 covers 15 residues. V was clipped by 3 bases and J by 6 bases; unmatched bases: 9.

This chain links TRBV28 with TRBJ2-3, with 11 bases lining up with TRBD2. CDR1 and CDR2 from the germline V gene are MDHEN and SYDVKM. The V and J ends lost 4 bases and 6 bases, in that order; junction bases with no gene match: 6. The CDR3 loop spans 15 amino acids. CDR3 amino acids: CASSSTSGSGDTQYF. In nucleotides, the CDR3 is TGTGCCAGCAGTTCAACTAGCGGGAGCGGTGATACGCAGTATTTT.

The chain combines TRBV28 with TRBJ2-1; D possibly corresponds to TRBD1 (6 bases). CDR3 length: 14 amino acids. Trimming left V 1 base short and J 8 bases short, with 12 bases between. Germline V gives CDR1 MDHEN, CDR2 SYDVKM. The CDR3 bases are TGTGCCAGCAGTTTATCCAGGGGCTCGGATGAGCAGTTCTTC. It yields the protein CASSLSRGSDEQFF.

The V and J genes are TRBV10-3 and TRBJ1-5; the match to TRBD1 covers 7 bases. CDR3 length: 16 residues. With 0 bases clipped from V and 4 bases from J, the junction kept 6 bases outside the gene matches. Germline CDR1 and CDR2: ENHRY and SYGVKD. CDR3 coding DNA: TGTGCCATCAGTGAGTCGAGACAGGGCAGGAATCAGCCCCAGCATTTT. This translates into CAISESRQGRNQPQHF.

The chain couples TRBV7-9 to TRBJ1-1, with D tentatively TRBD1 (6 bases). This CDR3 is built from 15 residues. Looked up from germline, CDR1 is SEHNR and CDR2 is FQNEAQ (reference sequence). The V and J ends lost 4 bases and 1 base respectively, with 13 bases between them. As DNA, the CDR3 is TGTGCCAGCAGCTCCTCCGACAGGCGGAACACTGAAGCTTTCTTT. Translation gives CASSSSDRRNTEAFF.

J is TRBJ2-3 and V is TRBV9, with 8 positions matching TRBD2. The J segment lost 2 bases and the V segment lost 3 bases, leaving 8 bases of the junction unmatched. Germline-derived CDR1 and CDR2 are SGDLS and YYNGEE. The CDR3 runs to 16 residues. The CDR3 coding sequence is TGTGCCAGCAGCGCCCCCCCGACTAGCGACACAGATACGCAGTATTTT. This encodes CASSAPPTSDTDTQYF. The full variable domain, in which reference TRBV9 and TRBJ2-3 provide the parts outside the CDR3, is DSGVTQTPKHLITATGQRVTLRCSPRSGDLSVYWYQQSLDQGLQFLIQYYNGEERAKGNILERFSAQQFPDLHSELNLSSLELGDSALYFCASSAPPTSDTDTQYFGPGTRLTVL.

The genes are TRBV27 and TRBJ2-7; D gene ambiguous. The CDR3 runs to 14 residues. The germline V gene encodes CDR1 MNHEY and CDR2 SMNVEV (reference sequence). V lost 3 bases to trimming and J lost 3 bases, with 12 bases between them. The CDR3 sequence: CASSLAGTHYEQYF. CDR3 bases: TGTGCCAGCAGTTTGGCAGGCACACACTACGAGCAGTACTTC.

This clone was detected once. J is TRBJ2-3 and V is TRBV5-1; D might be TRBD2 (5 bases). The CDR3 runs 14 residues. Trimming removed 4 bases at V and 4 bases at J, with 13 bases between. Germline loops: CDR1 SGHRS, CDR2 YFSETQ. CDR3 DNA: TGCGCCAGCAGCCCCCCGGCGGGCGCAGATACGCAGTATTTT. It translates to CASSPPAGADTQYF.

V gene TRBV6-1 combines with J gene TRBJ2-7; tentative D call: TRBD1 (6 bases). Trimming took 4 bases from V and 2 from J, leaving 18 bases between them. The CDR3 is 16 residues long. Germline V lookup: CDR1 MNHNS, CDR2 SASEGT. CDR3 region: CASSVKLQGFTYEQYF. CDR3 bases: TGTGCCAGCAGTGTAAAATTACAGGGTTTTACCTACGAGCAGTACTTC.

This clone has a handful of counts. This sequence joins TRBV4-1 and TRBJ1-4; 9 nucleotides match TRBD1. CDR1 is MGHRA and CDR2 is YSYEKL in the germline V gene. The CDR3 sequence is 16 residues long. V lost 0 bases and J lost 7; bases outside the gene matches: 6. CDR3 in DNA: TGCGCCAGCAGCCAAGAAGGCGGGACAGGGTGTGAAAAACTGTTTTTT. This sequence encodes CASSQEGGTGCEKLFF.

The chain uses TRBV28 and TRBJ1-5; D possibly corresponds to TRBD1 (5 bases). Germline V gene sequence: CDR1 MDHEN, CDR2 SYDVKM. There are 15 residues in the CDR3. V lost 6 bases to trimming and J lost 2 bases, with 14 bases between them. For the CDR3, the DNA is TGTGCCAGCAGATCCGGAGCCAGGGGCAATCAGCCCCAGCATTTT. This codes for CASRSGARGNQPQHF.

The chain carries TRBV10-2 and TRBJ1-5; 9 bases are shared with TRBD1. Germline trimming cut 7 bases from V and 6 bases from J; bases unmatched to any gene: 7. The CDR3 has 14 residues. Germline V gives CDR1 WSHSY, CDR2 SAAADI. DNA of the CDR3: TGCGCCAGCACTTCACAGGGGGCAGGTCAGCCCCAGCATTTT. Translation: CASTSQGAGQPQHF.

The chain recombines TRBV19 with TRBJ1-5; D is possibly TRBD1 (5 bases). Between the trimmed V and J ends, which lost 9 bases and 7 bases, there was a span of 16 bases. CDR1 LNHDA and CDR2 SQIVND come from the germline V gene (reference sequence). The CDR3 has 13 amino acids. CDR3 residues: CASGGERGQPQHF. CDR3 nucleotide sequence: TGTGCCAGCGGCGGGGAGCGGGGGCAGCCCCAGCATTTT.

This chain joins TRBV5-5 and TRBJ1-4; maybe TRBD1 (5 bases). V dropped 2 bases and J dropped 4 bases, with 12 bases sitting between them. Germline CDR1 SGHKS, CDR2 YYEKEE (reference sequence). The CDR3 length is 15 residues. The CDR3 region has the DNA TGTGCCAGCAGCTTAGGTTGGGGCAATAATGAAAAACTGTTTTTT. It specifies CASSLGWGNNEKLFF.

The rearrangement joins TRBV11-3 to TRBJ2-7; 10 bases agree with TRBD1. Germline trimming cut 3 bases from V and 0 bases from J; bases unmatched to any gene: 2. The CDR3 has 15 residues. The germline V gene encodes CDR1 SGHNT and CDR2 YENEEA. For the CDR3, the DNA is TGTGCCAGCAGCTTCCGGGACAGGGGCTCCTACGAGCAGTACTTC. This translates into CASSFRDRGSYEQYF.

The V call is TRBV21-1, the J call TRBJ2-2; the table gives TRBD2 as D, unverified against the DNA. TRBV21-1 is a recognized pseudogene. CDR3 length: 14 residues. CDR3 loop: CANPLATNTGELFF. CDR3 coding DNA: TGTGCCAACCCCCTAGCGACGAACACCGGGGAGCTGTTTTTT.

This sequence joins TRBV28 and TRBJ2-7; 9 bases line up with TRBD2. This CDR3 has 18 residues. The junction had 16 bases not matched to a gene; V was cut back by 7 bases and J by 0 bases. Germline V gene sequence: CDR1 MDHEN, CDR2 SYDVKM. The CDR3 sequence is CASTPSGKAGASSYEQYF. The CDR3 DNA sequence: TGTGCCAGCACCCCTAGCGGGAAGGCGGGGGCAAGCTCCTACGAGCAGTACTTC. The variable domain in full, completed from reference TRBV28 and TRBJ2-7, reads DVKVTQSSRYLVKRTGEKVFLECVQDMDHENMFWYRQDPGLGLRLIYFSYDVKMKEKGDIPEGYSVSREKKERFSLILESASTNQTSMYLCASTPSGKAGASSYEQYFGPGTRLTVT.

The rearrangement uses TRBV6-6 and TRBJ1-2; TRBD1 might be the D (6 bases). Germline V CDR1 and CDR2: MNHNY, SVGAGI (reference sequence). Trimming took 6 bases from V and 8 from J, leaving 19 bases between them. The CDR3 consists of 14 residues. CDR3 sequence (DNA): TGTGCCAGCAGCCTATCGATAAGGGGGAGAGGCTACACCTTC. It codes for CASSLSIRGRGYTF.

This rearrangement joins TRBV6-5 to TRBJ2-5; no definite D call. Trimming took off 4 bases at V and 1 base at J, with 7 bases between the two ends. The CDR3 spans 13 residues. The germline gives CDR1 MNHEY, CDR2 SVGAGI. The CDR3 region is CASSLYSQETQYF. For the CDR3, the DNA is TGTGCCAGCAGTTTGTACAGCCAAGAGACCCAGTACTTC.

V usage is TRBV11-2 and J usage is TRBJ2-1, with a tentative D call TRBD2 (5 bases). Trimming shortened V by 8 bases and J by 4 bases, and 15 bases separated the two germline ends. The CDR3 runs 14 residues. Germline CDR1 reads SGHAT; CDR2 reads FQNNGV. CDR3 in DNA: TGTGCCAGCCGGGTGGCGGCGGGTTACAATGAGCAGTTCTTC. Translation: CASRVAAGYNEQFF.

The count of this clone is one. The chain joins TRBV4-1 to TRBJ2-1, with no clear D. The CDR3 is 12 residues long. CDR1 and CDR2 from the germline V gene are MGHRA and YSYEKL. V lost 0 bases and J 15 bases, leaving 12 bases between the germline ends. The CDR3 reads CASSQESRFPFF. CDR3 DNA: TGCGCCAGCAGCCAAGAATCTCGTTTCCCGTTCTTC.

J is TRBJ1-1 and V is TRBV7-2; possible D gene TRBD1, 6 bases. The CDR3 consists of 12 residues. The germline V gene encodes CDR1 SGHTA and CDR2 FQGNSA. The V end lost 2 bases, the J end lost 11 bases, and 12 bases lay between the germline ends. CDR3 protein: CASSLPGQRAFF. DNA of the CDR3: TGTGCCAGCAGCTTACCGGGACAAAGGGCTTTCTTT.

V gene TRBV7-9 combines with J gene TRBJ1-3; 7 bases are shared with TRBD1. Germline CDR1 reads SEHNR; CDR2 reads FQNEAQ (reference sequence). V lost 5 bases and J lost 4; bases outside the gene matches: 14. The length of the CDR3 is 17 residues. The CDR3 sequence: CASSDAAGQLLGNTIYF. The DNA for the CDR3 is TGTGCCAGCAGCGACGCTGCGGGACAGCTTCTCGGAAACACCATATATTTT.

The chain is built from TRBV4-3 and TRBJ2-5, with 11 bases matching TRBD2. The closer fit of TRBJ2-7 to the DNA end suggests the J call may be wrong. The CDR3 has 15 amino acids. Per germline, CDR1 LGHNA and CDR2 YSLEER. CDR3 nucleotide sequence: TGCGCCAGCAGCCAAGCCGGGACTAGCGGCTACGAGCAGTACTTC. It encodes CASSQAGTSGYEQYF.